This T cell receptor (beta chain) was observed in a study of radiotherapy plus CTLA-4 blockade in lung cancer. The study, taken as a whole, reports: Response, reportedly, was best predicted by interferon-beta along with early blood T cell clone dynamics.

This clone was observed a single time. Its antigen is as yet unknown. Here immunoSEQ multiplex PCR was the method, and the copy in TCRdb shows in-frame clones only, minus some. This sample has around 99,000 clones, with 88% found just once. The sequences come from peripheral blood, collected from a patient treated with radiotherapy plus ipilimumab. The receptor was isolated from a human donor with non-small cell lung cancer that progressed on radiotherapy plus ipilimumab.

In DNA form, the CDR3 reads TGTGCCAGTAGTATAGGGGCAGGGACCTACGAGCAGTACTTC. This codes for CASSIGAGTYEQYF. This chain connects TRBV19 to TRBJ2-7, with D maybe TRBD1 (5 bases). The CDR3 extends over 14 amino acids. Germline CDR1 LNHDA, CDR2 SQIVND (reference sequence). V lost 1 base and J 2 bases, leaving 9 bases between the germline ends.